Detailed here is one T cell receptor beta chain. Its antigen is unidentified. The data originate from a study of cytomegalovirus exposure and HLA in healthy donors. Findings and limits, study-wide: The likely explanation for a cluster of highly shared sequence variants was sequencing artifact.

Per the germline V gene, CDR1 is MNHEY and CDR2 is SVGAGI. The germline V and J ends were trimmed by 9 bases and 0 bases, with 4 bases remaining between them. This CDR3 has 11 amino acids. This PCR relied on a set of 60 Vbeta primers and 13 Jbeta primers. The assay was immunoSEQ multiplex PCR, and TCRdb's table has in-frame clones only and misses some. The sample has around 160,000 clones, 68% seen once; the top ten hold less than 1.5%. This chain uses TRBV6-5 with TRBJ2-3; no firm D call. The sample comprised PBMCs. This TCR derives from a man aged 50-59 years in good health and CMV-seronegative. The CDR3 region is CASQSTDTQYF. The CDR3 DNA follows: TGTGCCAGTCAAAGCACAGATACGCAGTATTTT.